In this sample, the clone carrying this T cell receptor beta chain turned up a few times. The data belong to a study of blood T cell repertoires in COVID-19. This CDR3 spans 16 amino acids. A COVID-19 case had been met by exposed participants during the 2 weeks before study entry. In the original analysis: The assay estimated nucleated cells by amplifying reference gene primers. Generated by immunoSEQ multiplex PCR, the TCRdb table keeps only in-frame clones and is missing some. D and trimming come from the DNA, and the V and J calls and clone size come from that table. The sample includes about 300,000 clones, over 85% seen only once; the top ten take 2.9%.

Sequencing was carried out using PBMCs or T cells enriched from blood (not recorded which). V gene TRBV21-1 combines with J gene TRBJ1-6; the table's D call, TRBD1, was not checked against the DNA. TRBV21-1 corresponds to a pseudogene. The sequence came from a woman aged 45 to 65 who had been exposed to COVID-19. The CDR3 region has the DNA TGTGCCAGCAGCAAAACCTGGGACAGCTATAATTCACCCCTCCACTTT. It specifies CASSKTWDSYNSPLHF.